The rows below give T cell receptor beta chains drawn from one sample of a study of blood T cells in healthy people across ages. TCRdb recomputed calls from the 5' RACE reads with MiXCR, one row per CDR3 protein. The sample shows about 1.8 million distinct CDR3 sequences, about 50% of them seen only once. The source material was blood. The origin of the receptors is a woman between 40 and 50 years old in good health. CDR3s leave out the opening cysteine and the closing phenylalanine or tryptophan.

>TRBJ1-2|TRBV6-5
ASSWTGSSGYT
>TRBJ2-1|TRBV20-1
SARDRVQAGALLNEQF
>TRBJ1-4|TRBV4-3
ASSQDMGANEKLF
>TRBJ2-4|TRBV10-3
AISESVAKNIQY
>TRBJ2-1|TRBV6-5
ASSRTGDGYNEQF
>TRBJ2-4|TRBV27
ASSLQGAHGQY
>TRBJ2-3|TRBV28
ATHRGGGTDTQY
>TRBJ2-5|TRBV27
ASSLNGRGAASETQY
>TRBJ2-1|TRBV29-1
SVESPGPYNEQF
>TRBJ2-7|TRBV6-2/TRBV6-3
ASSYSPRDRTYEQY
>TRBJ2-6|TRBV9
ASSMGQGTSGANVLT
>TRBJ2-3|TRBV20-1
SASSGASTDTQY
>TRBJ2-1|TRBV20-1
SATREGLMNEQF
>TRBJ2-3|TRBV7-2
ASSLARGLAGGTDTQY
>TRBJ2-4|TRBV7-2
ASSLVQGTLTKNIQY
>TRBJ1-1|TRBV11-1
ASSFPGRDEAF
>TRBJ2-3|TRBV5-1
ASSSEGQSTDTQY
>TRBJ1-2|TRBV6-5
ASSRDRSSYGYT
>TRBJ2-1|TRBV4-3
ASSQVMAGVTPVEQF
>TRBJ2-3|TRBV6-5
ASSYGGSTNTDTQY
>TRBJ2-3|TRBV20-1
SVKVGTRLDTQY
>TRBJ1-4|TRBV6-5
ASSYSTPTTNEKLF
>TRBJ2-1|TRBV28
ASSSRGGLSYNEQF
>TRBJ2-4|TRBV20-1
SARPGGQSKNIQY
>TRBJ1-2|TRBV20-1
SARVLGGDYGYT
>TRBJ1-2|TRBV6-6
ASSPGRGGGYT
>TRBJ1-2|TRBV5-6
ASSLNRDRGIVRYGYT
>TRBJ2-7|TRBV10-3
AIREDTVYGQY
>TRBJ2-7|TRBV6-2/TRBV6-3
ASSSTMDRGYPYEQY
>TRBJ2-1|TRBV7-2
ASRVGGGHYNEQF
>TRBJ2-6|TRBV7-2
ASSLGFRGRVGANVLT
>TRBJ2-7|TRBV10-2
ASREIYEQY
>TRBJ2-1|TRBV7-9
ASSSWTNREQF
>TRBJ2-6|TRBV11-2
ASSFPVSGANVLT
>TRBJ2-3|TRBV27
ASRLLAGGITDTQY
>TRBJ2-1|TRBV20-1
SARAVLAGISYNEQF
>.|TRBV12-3/TRBV12-4
ASSQAGGPIKTQY
>TRBJ2-4|TRBV5-1
ASSLEPSRGGKNIQY